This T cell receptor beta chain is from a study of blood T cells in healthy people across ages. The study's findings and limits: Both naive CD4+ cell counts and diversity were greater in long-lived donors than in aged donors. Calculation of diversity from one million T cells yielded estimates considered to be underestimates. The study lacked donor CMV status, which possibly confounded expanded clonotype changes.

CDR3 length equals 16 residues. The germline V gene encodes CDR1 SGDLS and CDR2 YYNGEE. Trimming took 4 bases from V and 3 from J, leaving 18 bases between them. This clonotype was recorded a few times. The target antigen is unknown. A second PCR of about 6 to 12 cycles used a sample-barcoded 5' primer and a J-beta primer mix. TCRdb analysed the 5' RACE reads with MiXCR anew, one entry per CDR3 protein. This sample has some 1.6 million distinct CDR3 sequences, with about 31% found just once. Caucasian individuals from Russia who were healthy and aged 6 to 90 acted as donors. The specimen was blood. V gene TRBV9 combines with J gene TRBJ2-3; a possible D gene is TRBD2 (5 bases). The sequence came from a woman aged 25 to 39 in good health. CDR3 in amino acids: CASSSREGVRTDTQYF. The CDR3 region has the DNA TGTGCCAGCAGCTCGCGTGAGGGAGTACGAACAGATACGCAGTATTTT.